This TCR beta chain was profiled in a study of blood T cell repertoires in COVID-19. Background on the study: There were acute and convalescent COVID-19 samples, and they came from the United States, Italy and Spain. T cells, B-cell-depleted T cells, or PBMCs supplied cDNA or gDNA.

In its sample, this clone was seen once. Authors' data handling: Estimation of nucleated cell counts relied on the amplification of reference gene primers. Clones were read by immunoSEQ multiplex PCR, and TCRdb kept only the in-frame ones, dropping some. V and J calls and clone size are those listed in that table; D and trimming were worked out from the DNA. In the table there are around 46,000 clones, roughly 80% of which are singletons. The CDR3 is made up of 14 amino acids. Germline V gene sequence: CDR1 MDHEN, CDR2 SYDVKM. Trimming left V 6 bases short and J 4 bases short, with 12 bases between. The sequence derives from a man aged 35 to 55 with acute or convalescent COVID-19. The specimen was peripheral blood. The chain joins TRBV28 to TRBJ2-2; the D is unclear. In DNA, the CDR3 is TGTGCCAGCAGGGAAGGCAGGCCCACCGGGGAGCTGTTTTTT. It is translated as CASREGRPTGELFF.